The present entry profiles one T cell receptor beta chain with its context. The germline V gene has CDR1 MNHEY and CDR2 SVGEGT. The CDR3 consists of 18 residues. The trim removed 3 bases at V and 0 bases at J, leaving 13 bases unmatched. The data originate from a study of blood T cell repertoires in COVID-19. Whole-study context: Sites in the United States, Italy and Spain provided acute and convalescent COVID-19 samples. PBMCs, B-cell-depleted T cells, or T cells were the source of the cDNA or gDNA that made up the material.

In the original processing: The assay estimated nucleated cells by amplifying reference gene primers. Measured with immunoSEQ multiplex PCR; TCRdb has only the in-frame clones, and not every one. V, J and clone size derive from that table, while D and trimming were established from the DNA sequence. This table has 120,000 to 150,000 clones, approximately 81% appearing once. The specimen sequenced was peripheral blood. This clonotype originated in a human donor with acute or convalescent COVID-19. The donor label of this sample is uncertain. The rearrangement uses TRBV6-2 or TRBV6-3 and TRBJ1-1, with 7 bases lining up with TRBD1. CDR3 region: CASSYEQGVNIMNTEAFF. The CDR3, as DNA: TGTGCCAGCAGTTATGAGCAGGGGGTAAATATCATGAACACTGAAGCTTTCTTT.